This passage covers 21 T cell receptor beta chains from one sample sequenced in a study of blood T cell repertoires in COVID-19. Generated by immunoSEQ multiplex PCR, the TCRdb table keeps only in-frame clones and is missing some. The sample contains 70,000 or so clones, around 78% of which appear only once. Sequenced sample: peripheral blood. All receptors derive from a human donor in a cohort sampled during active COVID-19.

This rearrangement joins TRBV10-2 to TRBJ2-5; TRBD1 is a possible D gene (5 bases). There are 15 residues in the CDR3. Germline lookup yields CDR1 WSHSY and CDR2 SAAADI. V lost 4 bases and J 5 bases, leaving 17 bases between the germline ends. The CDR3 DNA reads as TGCGCCAGCAGTGTTAACTGGGGCCAAGGGGAGACCCAGTACTTC. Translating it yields CASSVNWGQGETQYF.

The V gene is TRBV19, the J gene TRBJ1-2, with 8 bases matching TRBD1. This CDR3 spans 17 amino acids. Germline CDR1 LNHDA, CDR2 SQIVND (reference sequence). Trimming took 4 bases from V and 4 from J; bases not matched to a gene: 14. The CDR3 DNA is TGTGCCAGTAGTAGAAGAACAGGGGGGGAGACTGCCTATGGCTACACCTTC. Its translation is CASSRRTGGETAYGYTF. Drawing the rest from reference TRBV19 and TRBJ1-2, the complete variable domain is DGGITQSPKYLFRKEGQNVTLSCEQNLNHDAMYWYRQDPGQGLRLIYYSQIVNDFQKGDIAEGYSVSREKKESFPLTVTSAQKNPTAFYLCASSRRTGGETAYGYTFGSGTRLTVV.

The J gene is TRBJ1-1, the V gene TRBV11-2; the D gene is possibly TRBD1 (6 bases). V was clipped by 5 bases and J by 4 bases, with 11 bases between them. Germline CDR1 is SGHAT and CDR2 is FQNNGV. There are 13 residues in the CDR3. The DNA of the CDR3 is TGTGCCAGCAGCGGGCAGGGGTTCACTGAAGCTTTCTTT. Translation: CASSGQGFTEAFF.

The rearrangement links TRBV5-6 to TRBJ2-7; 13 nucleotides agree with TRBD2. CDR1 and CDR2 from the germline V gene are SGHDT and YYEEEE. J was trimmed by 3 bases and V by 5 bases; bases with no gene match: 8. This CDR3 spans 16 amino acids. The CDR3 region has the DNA TGTGCCAGCAGAATCGCCGGGACTAGCGGGATCTACGAGCAGTACTTC. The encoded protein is CASRIAGTSGIYEQYF.

In DNA form, the CDR3 reads TGTGCCAGTAGTATGGGCCCCGAGCAGTTCTTC. It encodes CASSMGPEQFF. The rearrangement links TRBV19 to TRBJ2-1; no clear D. V lost 3 bases and J lost 10, with 7 bases in between. Per germline, CDR1 LNHDA and CDR2 SQIVND (reference sequence). The CDR3 is made up of 11 amino acids.

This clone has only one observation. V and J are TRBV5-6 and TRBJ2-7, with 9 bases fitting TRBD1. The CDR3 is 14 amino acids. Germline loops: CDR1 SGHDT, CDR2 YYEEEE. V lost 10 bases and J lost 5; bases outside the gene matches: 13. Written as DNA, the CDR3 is TGTGCCCCCCACCGAGGACAGGGGTTCCACGAGCAGTACTTC. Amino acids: CAPHRGQGFHEQYF.

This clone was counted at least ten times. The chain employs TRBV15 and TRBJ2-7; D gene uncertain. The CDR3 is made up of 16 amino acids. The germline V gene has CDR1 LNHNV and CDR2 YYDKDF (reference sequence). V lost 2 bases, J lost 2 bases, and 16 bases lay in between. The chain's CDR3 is CATSRLPSNRAYEQYF. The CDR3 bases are TGTGCCACCAGCAGATTGCCGAGTAATCGGGCCTACGAGCAGTACTTC.

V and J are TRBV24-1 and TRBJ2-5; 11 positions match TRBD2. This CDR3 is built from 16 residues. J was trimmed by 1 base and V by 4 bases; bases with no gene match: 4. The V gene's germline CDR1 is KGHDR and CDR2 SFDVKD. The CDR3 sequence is CATSEIGTSGQETQYF. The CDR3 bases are TGTGCCACCAGTGAGATTGGGACTAGCGGCCAAGAGACCCAGTACTTC.

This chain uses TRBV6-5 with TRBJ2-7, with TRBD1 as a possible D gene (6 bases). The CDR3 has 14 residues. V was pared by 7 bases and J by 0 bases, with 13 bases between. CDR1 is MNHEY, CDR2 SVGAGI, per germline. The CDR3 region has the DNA TGTGCCAGCACCGCGACAGGAGGCTCCTACGAGCAGTACTTC. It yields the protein CASTATGGSYEQYF.

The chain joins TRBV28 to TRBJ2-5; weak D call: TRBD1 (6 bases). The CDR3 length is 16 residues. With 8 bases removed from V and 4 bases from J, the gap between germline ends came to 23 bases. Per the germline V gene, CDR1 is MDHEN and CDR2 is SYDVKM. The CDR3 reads CASGEGLRGSGETQYF. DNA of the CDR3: TGTGCCAGCGGGGAAGGGTTGAGGGGGTCAGGAGAGACCCAGTACTTC.

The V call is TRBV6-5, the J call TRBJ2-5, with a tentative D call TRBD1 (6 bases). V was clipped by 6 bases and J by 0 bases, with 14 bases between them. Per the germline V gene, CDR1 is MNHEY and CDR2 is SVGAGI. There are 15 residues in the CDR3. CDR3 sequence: CASRVGALYQETQYF. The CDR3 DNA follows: TGTGCCAGCAGAGTGGGGGCCCTGTACCAAGAGACCCAGTACTTC.

CDR3 coding DNA: TGTGCCAGCAGCTCGGCCGGGGGAAGGTCTGGGGCCAACGTCCTGACTTTC. This codes for CASSSAGGRSGANVLTF. This sequence joins TRBV5-4 and TRBJ2-6, with D perhaps TRBD2 (6 bases). This CDR3 is built from 17 residues. V lost 3 bases and J 1 base, leaving 14 bases between the germline ends. Germline V gives CDR1 SGHNT, CDR2 YYREEE (reference sequence).

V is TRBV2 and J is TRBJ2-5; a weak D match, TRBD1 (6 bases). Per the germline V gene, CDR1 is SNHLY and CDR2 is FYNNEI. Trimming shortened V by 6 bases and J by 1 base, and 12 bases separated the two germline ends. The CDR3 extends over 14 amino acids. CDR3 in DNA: TGTGCCAGCAGCAACGACAGGTTCCAAGAGACCCAGTACTTC. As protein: CASSNDRFQETQYF.

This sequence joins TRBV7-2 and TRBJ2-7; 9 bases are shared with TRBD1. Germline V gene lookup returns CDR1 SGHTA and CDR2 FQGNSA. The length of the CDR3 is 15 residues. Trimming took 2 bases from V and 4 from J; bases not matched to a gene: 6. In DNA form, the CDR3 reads TGTGCCAGCAGCTTATATGGGACAGGGCTTTACGAGCAGTACTTC. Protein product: CASSLYGTGLYEQYF.

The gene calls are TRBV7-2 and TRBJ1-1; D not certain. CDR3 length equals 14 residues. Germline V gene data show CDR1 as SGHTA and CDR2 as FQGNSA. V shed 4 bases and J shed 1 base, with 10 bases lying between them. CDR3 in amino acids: CASSSTRGNTEAFF. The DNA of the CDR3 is TGTGCCAGCAGCTCCACACGGGGGAACACTGAAGCTTTCTTT. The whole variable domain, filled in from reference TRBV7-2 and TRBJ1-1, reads GAGVSQSPSNKVTEKGKDVELRCDPISGHTALYWYRQSLGQGLEFLIYFQGNSAPDKSGLPSDRFSAERTGGSVSTLTIQRTQQEDSAVYLCASSSTRGNTEAFFGQGTRLTVV.

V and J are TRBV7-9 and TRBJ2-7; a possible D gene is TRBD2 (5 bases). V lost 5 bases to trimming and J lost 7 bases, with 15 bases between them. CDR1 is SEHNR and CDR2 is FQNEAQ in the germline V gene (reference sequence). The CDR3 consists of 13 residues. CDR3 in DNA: TGTGCCAGCAGCCCGTGGGCCCAGCGGGAGCAGTACTTC. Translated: CASSPWAQREQYF. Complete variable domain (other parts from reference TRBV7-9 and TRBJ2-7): DTGVSQNPRHKITKRGQNVTFRCDPISEHNRLYWYRQTLGQGPEFLTYFQNEAQLEKSRLLSDRFSAERPKGSFSTLEIQRTEQGDSAMYLCASSPWAQREQYFGPGTRLTVT.

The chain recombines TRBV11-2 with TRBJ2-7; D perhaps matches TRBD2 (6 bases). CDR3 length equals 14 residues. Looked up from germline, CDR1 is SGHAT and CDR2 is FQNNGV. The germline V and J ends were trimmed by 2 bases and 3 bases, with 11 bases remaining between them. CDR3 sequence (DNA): TGTGCCAGCAGCTTAAGCGGGTCGAACTACGAGCAGTACTTC. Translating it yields CASSLSGSNYEQYF.

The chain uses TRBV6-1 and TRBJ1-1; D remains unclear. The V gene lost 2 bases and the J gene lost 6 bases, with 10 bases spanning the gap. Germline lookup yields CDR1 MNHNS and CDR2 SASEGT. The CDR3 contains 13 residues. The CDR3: CASSESWRPEAFF. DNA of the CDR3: TGTGCCAGCAGTGAATCTTGGAGGCCTGAAGCTTTCTTT.

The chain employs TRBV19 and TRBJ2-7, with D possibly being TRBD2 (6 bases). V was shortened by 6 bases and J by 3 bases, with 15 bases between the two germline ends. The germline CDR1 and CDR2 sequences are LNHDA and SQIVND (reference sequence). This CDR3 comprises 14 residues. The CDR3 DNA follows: TGTGCCAGTAGGAGTTCTAGCGAACACTACGAGCAGTACTTC. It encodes CASRSSSEHYEQYF. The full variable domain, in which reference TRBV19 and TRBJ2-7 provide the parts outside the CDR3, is DGGITQSPKYLFRKEGQNVTLSCEQNLNHDAMYWYRQDPGQGLRLIYYSQIVNDFQKGDIAEGYSVSREKKESFPLTVTSAQKNPTAFYLCASRSSSEHYEQYFGPGTRLTVT.

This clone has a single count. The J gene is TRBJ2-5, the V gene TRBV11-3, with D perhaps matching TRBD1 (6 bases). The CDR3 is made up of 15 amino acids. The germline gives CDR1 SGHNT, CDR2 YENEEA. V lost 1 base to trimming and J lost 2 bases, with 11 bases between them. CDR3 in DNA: TGTGCCAGCAGCTTAGGGCCAGGGGAGCAAGAGACCCAGTACTTC. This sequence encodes CASSLGPGEQETQYF.

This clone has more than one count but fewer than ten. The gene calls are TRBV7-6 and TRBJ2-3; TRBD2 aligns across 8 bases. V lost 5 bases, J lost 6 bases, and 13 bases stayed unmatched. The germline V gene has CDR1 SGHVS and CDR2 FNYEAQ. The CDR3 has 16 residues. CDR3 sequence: CASSISAGAGGDTQYF. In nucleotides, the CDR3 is TGTGCCAGCAGCATCTCAGCGGGGGCCGGGGGGGATACGCAGTATTTT.